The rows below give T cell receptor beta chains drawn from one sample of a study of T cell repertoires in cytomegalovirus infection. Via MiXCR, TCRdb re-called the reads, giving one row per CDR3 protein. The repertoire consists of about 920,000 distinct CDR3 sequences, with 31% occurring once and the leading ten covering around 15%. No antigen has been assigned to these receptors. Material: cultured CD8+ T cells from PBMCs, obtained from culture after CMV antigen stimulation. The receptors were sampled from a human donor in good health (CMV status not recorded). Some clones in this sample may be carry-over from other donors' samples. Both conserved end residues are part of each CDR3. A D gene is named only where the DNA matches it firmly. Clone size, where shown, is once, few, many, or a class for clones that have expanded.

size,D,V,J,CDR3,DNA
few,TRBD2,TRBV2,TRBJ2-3,CASSEVSGATDTQYF,TGTGCCAGCAGTGAAGTTAGCGGGGCCACAGATACGCAGTATTTT
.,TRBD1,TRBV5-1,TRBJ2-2,CASSLTGGGNTGELFF,TGCGCCAGCAGCCTGACAGGGGGCGGGAACACCGGGGAGCTGTTTTTT
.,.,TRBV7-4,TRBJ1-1,CAKDAVTSEAFF,TGTGCCAAGGACGCTGTCACCTCTGAAGCTTTCTTT
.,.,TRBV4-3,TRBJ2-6,CASSQDRGAAGANVLTF,TGCGCCAGCAGCCAAGATAGGGGGGCGGCTGGGGCCAACGTCCTGACTTTC
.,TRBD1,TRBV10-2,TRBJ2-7,CASRNRDRVLSPAYEQYF,TGCGCCAGCAGAAACCGGGACAGGGTACTTTCTCCCGCCTACGAGCAGTACTTC
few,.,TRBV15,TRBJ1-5,CATSSEGMGNQPQHF,TGTGCCACCAGCAGTGAGGGTATGGGCAATCAGCCCCAGCATTTT
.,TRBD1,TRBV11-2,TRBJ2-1,CASSLTPGTEYNEQFF,TGTGCCAGCAGCTTAACCCCCGGGACAGAGTACAATGAGCAGTTCTTC
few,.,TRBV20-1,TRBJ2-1,CSARGIAHNEQFF,TGCAGTGCTAGAGGGATAGCCCACAATGAGCAGTTCTTC
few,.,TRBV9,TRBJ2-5,CASSVAGGPRGETQYF,TGTGCCAGCAGCGTAGCTGGCGGACCAAGGGGAGAGACCCAGTACTTC
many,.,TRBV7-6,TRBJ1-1,CASSLEIGGGGDTEAFF,TGTGCCAGCAGCTTAGAAATCGGGGGCGGCGGAGACACTGAAGCTTTCTTT
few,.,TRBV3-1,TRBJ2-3,CASSQFEVVSTDTQYF,TGTGCCAGCAGCCAATTTGAAGTGGTGAGCACAGATACGCAGTATTTT
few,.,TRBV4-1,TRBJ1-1,CASGAFEMNTEAFF,TGCGCCAGCGGGGCGTTCGAAATGAACACTGAAGCTTTCTTT
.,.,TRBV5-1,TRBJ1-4,CASSLWGSEEKLFF,TGCGCCAGCAGCTTGTGGGGCTCTGAGGAAAAACTGTTTTTT
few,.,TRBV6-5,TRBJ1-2,CASRSGRLGNGYTF,TGTGCCAGCAGATCGGGCCGCCTGGGCAATGGCTACACCTTC
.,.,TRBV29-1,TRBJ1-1,CSVEVLNTEAFF,TGCAGCGTTGAAGTCTTGAACACTGAAGCTTTCTTT
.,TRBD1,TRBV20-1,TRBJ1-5,CSATDRVYSNQPQHF,TGCAGTGCTACGGACAGGGTCTATAGCAATCAGCCCCAGCATTTT
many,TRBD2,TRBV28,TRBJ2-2,CASSLAGGRIGELFF,TGTGCCAGCAGTCTAGCGGGGGGGCGTATCGGGGAGCTGTTTTTT
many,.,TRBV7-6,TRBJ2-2,CASSLIISRGDAGELFF,TGTGCCAGCAGCTTAATAATATCCAGGGGTGATGCCGGGGAGCTGTTTTTT
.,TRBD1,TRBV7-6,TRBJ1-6,CASSLTGGLLDSPLHF,TGTGCCAGCAGCCTGACAGGGGGCTTGCTGGATTCACCCCTCCACTTT
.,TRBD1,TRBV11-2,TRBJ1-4,CASSYRGQGRVEKLFF,TGTGCCAGCAGCTACCGAGGACAGGGAAGAGTTGAAAAACTGTTTTTT
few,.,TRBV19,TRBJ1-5,CASLEGFNQPQHF,TGTGCCAGCCTGGAGGGGTTCAATCAGCCCCAGCATTTT
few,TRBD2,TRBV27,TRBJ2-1,CASSSLGTSDYNEQFF,TGTGCCAGCAGTTCACTCGGGACTAGTGACTACAATGAGCAGTTCTTC
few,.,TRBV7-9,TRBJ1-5,CASSLEGQYSNQPQHF,TGTGCCAGCAGCTTAGAGGGTCAGTATAGCAATCAGCCCCAGCATTTT
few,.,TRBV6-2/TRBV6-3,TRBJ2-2,CASSYGSDTGELFF,TGTGCCAGCAGTTATGGGTCGGACACCGGGGAGCTGTTTTTT
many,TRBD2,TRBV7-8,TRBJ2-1,CASSPLAGAFYNEQFF,TGTGCCAGCAGCCCACTAGCGGGGGCCTTCTACAATGAGCAGTTCTTC
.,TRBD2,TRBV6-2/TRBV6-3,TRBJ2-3,CASSTGLAGKEDTQYF,TGTGCCAGCAGTACCGGACTAGCGGGGAAGGAGGATACGCAGTATTTT
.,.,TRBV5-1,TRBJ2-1,CASSSQGPGGVEQFF,TGCGCCAGCAGCTCTCAGGGGCCCGGGGGAGTTGAGCAGTTCTTC
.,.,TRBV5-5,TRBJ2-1,CASSLQMTRRTIGEQFF,TGTGCCAGCAGCTTGCAGATGACAAGGAGGACAATAGGAGAGCAGTTCTTC
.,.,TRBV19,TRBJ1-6,CASSIAGTGLSPLHF,TGTGCCAGTAGTATTGCGGGGACCGGATTATCTCCCCTCCACTTT
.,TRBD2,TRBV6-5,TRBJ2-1,CASSYPSGGAGSEQFF,TGTGCCAGCAGTTACCCTAGCGGGGGGGCCGGTAGTGAGCAGTTCTTC
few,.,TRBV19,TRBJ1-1,CASSIESRSKNTEAFF,TGTGCCAGTAGTATAGAGTCGCGCTCGAAGAACACTGAAGCTTTCTTT
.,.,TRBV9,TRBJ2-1,CASSEKSVIYNEQFF,TGTGCCAGCAGCGAAAAAAGCGTTATTTACAATGAGCAGTTCTTC